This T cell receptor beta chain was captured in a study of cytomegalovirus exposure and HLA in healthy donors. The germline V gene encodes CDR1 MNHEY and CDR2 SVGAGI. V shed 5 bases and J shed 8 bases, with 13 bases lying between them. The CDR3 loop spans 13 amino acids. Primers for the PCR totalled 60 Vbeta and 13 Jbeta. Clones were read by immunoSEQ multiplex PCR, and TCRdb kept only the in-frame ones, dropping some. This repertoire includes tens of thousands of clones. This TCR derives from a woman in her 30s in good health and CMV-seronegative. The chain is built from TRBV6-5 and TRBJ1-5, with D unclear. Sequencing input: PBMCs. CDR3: CASSTTPEKPQHF. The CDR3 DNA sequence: TGTGCCAGCAGTACCACCCCCGAGAAGCCCCAGCATTTT.